The TCR beta chain described here comes from a study of T cell repertoires in cytomegalovirus infection. One entry per CDR3 protein results from TCRdb running MiXCR on the reads. The top ten clones hold 40% to 60% of a sample with some 500,000 distinct CDR3 sequences, about 40% of them seen once. This CDR3 is built from 16 residues. Germline values: CDR1 DFQATT, CDR2 SNEGSKA (reference sequence). In the case of this clonotype: Its antigen is unidentified. The junction differs from germline at one of its ends, possibly a read error.

The TCR originated in a human donor in good health (CMV status not recorded). Some clones in this sample may be carry-over from other donors' samples. The sample here was cultured PBMCs, taken from culture after CMV antigen stimulation. This chain joins TRBV20-1 and TRBJ2-1; TRBD1 matches 8 bases. CDR3 nucleotides: TGCAGTGCAAGAGGCCAGGGGGCGCGTGGAGCCAATGAGCAGTTCTTC. Translation gives CSARGQGARGANEQFF.